The present T cell receptor (beta chain) was sequenced within a study of cytomegalovirus exposure and HLA in healthy donors. Regarding the study as a whole: In a later analysis, several top co-occurrence clusters appeared linked to parvovirus B19, influenza, CMV and Epstein-Barr virus. The CMV antigen specificity of a few CMV-associated chains was confirmed through in vitro analysis.

The PCR was carried out with 60 Vbeta primers and 13 Jbeta primers. Clones were read by immunoSEQ multiplex PCR, and TCRdb kept only the in-frame ones, dropping some. The table records 90,000 to 130,000 clones, roughly 68% of them present only once. This clone was counted between two and nine times. Its specificity is unknown. The CDR3 consists of 11 residues. Germline CDR1 is GTSNPN and CDR2 is SVGIG (reference sequence). The germline V and J ends were trimmed by 3 bases and 1 base, with 3 bases remaining between them. What was sequenced was PBMCs. The chain uses TRBV30 and TRBJ1-1; D call uncertain. This TCR was sampled from a woman between 25 and 40 years old in good health and CMV-seronegative. The CDR3 region has the DNA TGTGCCTGGAGACAGAACACTGAAGCTTTCTTT. Encoded protein: CAWRQNTEAFF.